A single sample is the source of the 15 T cell receptor beta chains below, sequenced in a study of early T cells in non-severe SARS-CoV-2 infection (dated by TCRdb to about 2021). The protocol used for the library was 5' RACE. Sequencing was performed on a NextSeq 500. TCRdb reanalyzed the raw reads on its own, using fastp at Q25 for trimming and MiXCR for clone calling, and kept in-frame beta chains. Every CDR3 protein is listed once, alongside the most common genes and DNA of its rows. The sample table records 85,000 to 100,000 distinct CDR3 sequences; 9.5% to 11% of these occur just once. Of the sample, approximately 4.5% is held by the ten largest clones. The specimen was whole blood, collected at baseline. The receptors here all came from an adult who was a healthcare worker with PCR-confirmed SARS-CoV-2 infection or an uninfected control (not recorded which).

The chain combines TRBV4-3 with TRBJ2-5; the D is unclear. Germline loops: CDR1 LGHNA, CDR2 YSLEER. The length of the CDR3 is 13 residues. Between the trimmed V and J ends, which lost 0 bases and 4 bases, there was a span of 6 bases. The CDR3 DNA reads TGCGCCAGCAGCCAAGATCGAACAGAGACCCAGTACTTC. This encodes CASSQDRTETQYF.

In its sample, this clonotype was seen a few times. V gene TRBV25-1 combines with J gene TRBJ2-7; the D is unclear. Trimming took 3 bases from V and 5 from J, leaving 14 bases between them. Germline V gene data show CDR1 as MGHDK and CDR2 as SYGVNS. The CDR3 is made up of 14 amino acids. CDR3 loop: CASSDPTATDEQYF. The CDR3 DNA sequence: TGTGCCAGCAGTGACCCCACAGCGACGGACGAGCAGTACTTC.

This clonotype appeared many times. The V and J genes are TRBV7-9 and TRBJ2-7; 9 bases are shared with TRBD2. V dropped 4 bases and J dropped 0; count of bases not matched to a gene: 16. CDR1 is SEHNR and CDR2 is FQNEAQ in the germline V gene (reference sequence). This CDR3 has 19 residues. CDR3 sequence reads: CASSSAQRGRAFSSYEQYF. The CDR3 region has the DNA TGTGCCAGCAGCTCGGCCCAGCGCGGGAGGGCCTTTAGCTCCTACGAGCAGTACTTC.

This clonotype came up many times. This chain links TRBV7-6 with TRBJ2-7; 8 bases line up with TRBD2. The CDR3 has 14 amino acids. Germline V CDR1 and CDR2: SGHVS, FNYEAQ. Losses at the gene ends were 0 bases for V and 3 bases for J; bases not matched to a gene: 1. The CDR3 sequence is CASSLASGDYEQYF. CDR3 bases: TGTGCCAGCAGCTTAGCTAGCGGGGACTACGAGCAGTACTTC.

This clonotype was detected a few times. The chain carries TRBV3-1 and TRBJ2-1, with D possibly being TRBD2 (6 bases). V dropped 2 bases and J dropped 6 bases, with 11 bases sitting between them. Germline V gives CDR1 LGHDT, CDR2 YNNKEL (reference sequence). This CDR3 is 14 amino acids long. The CDR3 protein is CASSQRVGGNEQFF. The CDR3 DNA follows: TGTGCCAGCAGCCAACGGGTCGGGGGCAATGAGCAGTTCTTC.

This clonotype occurred a few times. The V and J genes are TRBV29-1 and TRBJ2-2, with D perhaps TRBD1 (6 bases). V gave up 5 bases and J gave up 1 base, with 14 bases separating them. The length of the CDR3 is 15 residues. CDR1 SQVTM and CDR2 ANQGSEA come from the germline V gene. The DNA for the CDR3 is TGCAGCGTTCAAATTACAGGGAGGAACACCGGGGAGCTGTTTTTT. Amino acids: CSVQITGRNTGELFF.

This clonotype was counted ten times or more. The genes are TRBV20-1 and TRBJ2-1; perhaps TRBD2 as D (6 bases). This CDR3 is built from 13 residues. Trimming removed 5 bases from V and 7 bases from J, with 15 bases in between. Germline V lookup: CDR1 DFQATT, CDR2 SNEGSKA (reference sequence). CDR3 nucleotide sequence: TGCAGTGCTCGACCCGCGGGGAAGAATGAGCAGTTCTTC. It specifies CSARPAGKNEQFF.

The chain is built from TRBV7-3 and TRBJ2-1; no clear D. Germline lookup yields CDR1 SGHTA and CDR2 FQGTGA. V lost 5 bases to trimming and J lost 5 bases, with 22 bases between them. The CDR3 covers 17 residues. The CDR3, as DNA: TGTGCCAGCAGCCCGGCCCCAGTGGGGTCGGTGGACAATGAGCAGTTCTTC. Translating gives CASSPAPVGSVDNEQFF.

This clonotype appeared a few times. The V gene is TRBV29-1, the J gene TRBJ2-1; 12 nucleotides line up with TRBD2. In germline, CDR1 is SQVTM, CDR2 ANQGSEA. The CDR3 consists of 15 residues. V lost 7 bases, J lost 10 bases, and 14 bases stayed unmatched. The CDR3 DNA sequence: TGCAGCGCCTACCCCCTAGCGGGAGGGACAATCGAGCAGTTCTTC. Translated, it gives CSAYPLAGGTIEQFF.

This clonotype has ten or more counts. The chain links TRBV5-4 to TRBJ2-5; 8 bases fit TRBD2. The V gene end was trimmed by 3 bases and the J gene end by 6 bases; junction bases not matched to a gene: 13. Germline CDR1 and CDR2: SGHNT and YYREEE (reference sequence). The CDR3 has 16 amino acids. CDR3 region: CASSSQASGGDKTQYF. The DNA of the CDR3 is TGTGCCAGCAGCTCCCAGGCGTCGGGAGGGGACAAGACCCAGTACTTC.

This clonotype was recorded a few times. This chain links TRBV5-1 with TRBJ2-7, with a weak D call TRBD2 (6 bases). The length of the CDR3 is 16 residues. The V end was cut by 0 bases, the J end by 2 bases, with 15 bases between. The V gene's germline CDR1 is SGHRS and CDR2 YFSETQ. CDR3 residues: CASSLVGGMITYEQYF. Written as DNA, the CDR3 is TGCGCCAGCAGCTTGGTTGGCGGGATGATCACCTACGAGCAGTACTTC.

This clonotype was seen more than once but under ten times. V is TRBV6-1 and J is TRBJ1-5, with 7 bases matching TRBD1. The CDR3 is 13 amino acids. Trimming at V came to 5 bases and at J to 6 bases, leaving 4 bases not matched to a gene. Per germline, CDR1 MNHNS and CDR2 SASEGT. The CDR3: CASSRDSAQPQHF. CDR3 nucleotide sequence: TGTGCCAGCAGTCGGGACAGCGCTCAGCCCCAGCATTTT.

The chain has TRBV12-3 or TRBV12-4 and TRBJ2-7; the D is unclear. The CDR3 sequence is 12 residues long. Trimming left V 2 bases short and J 3 bases short, with 5 bases between. CDR3 region: CASSLIGYEQYF. Here the CDR3 DNA reads TGTGCCAGCAGTTTAATCGGCTACGAGCAGTACTTC.

This clonotype showed up just a few times. The V gene is TRBV20-1, the J gene TRBJ1-5, with 7 positions matching TRBD1. CDR1 and CDR2 (germline): DFQATT, SNEGSKA (reference sequence). The V gene end was trimmed by 0 bases and the J gene end by 1 base; junction bases not matched to a gene: 3. CDR3 size: 15 residues. The CDR3 DNA sequence: TGCAGTGCTAGAGATTTCAGGGGGAGCAATCAGCCCCAGCATTTT. Encoded protein: CSARDFRGSNQPQHF.

This clonotype has only a few counts. The chain recombines TRBV2 with TRBJ2-5, with 8 bases fitting TRBD1. V shed 7 bases and J 2 bases; nucleotides not matched to a gene: 3. Germline V CDR1 and CDR2: SNHLY, FYNNEI. The length of the CDR3 is 13 residues. The CDR3 region has the DNA TGTGCCAGCACCGACAGGGGTCAAGAGACCCAGTACTTC. It yields the protein CASTDRGQETQYF.